This section outlines one T cell receptor (beta chain) sequence together with its context. Clones were read by immunoSEQ multiplex PCR, and TCRdb kept only the in-frame ones, dropping some. The sample contains around 70,000 clones, around 90% of which appear only once. This sample was taken from a study of T cells after somatic rescue of genetic block. Per the germline V gene, CDR1 is SGHKS and CDR2 is YYEKEE (reference sequence). This CDR3 has 14 amino acids. Deletions cut 0 bases from V and 5 bases from J, with 8 bases between. The material sequenced was peripheral blood mononuclear cells (PBMCs). V is TRBV5-5 and J is TRBJ1-4, with D possibly matching TRBD1 (6 bases). The clonotype originates from a man aged 40-49 years. CDR3 residues: CASSLGTANEKLFF. CDR3 sequence (DNA): TGTGCCAGCAGCTTGGGGACAGCGAATGAAAAACTGTTTTTT.